These 11 T cell receptor beta chains were all obtained from the same sample, sequenced in a study of shared clonotypes between healthy human individuals. The data were produced by immunoSEQ multiplex PCR, yet TCRdb's version contains in-frame clones alone and is incomplete. The repertoire holds roughly 2.5 million clones, with around 90% as singletons. The sequencing input was naive CD4+ T cells sorted from blood. Subset here: CD45RA+ positively selected. The source of these receptors is a man between 18 and 29 years old in good health.

The chain combines TRBV30 with TRBJ2-1; TRBD2 matches at 7 bases. The CDR3 totals 16 residues. Germline V gene data show CDR1 as GTSNPN and CDR2 as SVGIG (reference sequence). The V and J ends lost 0 bases and 3 bases, in that order; junction bases with no gene match: 8. The CDR3 coding sequence is TGTGCCTGGAGTGTACTCGGGCGGGGGAGCTACAATGAGCAGTTCTTC. It codes for CAWSVLGRGSYNEQFF. The variable domain in full, with the rest retrieved from reference TRBV30 and TRBJ2-1, is SQTIHQWPATLVQPVGSPLSLECTVEGTSNPNLYWYRQAAGRGLQLLFYSVGIGQISSEVPQNLSASRPQDRQFILSSKKLLLSDSGFYLCAWSVLGRGSYNEQFFGPGTRLTVL.

The chain carries TRBV9 and TRBJ1-4; D gene unclear. The CDR3 length is 15 residues. Germline values: CDR1 SGDLS, CDR2 YYNGEE. Between the trimmed V and J ends, which lost 5 bases and 0 bases, there was a span of 11 bases. The CDR3 here is CASSRSVATNEKLFF. The DNA of the CDR3 is TGTGCCAGCAGTCGGAGTGTTGCAACTAATGAAAAACTGTTTTTT.

J is TRBJ2-2 and V is TRBV7-6; 7 nucleotides match TRBD1. Germline V gene lookup returns CDR1 SGHVS and CDR2 FNYEAQ. J lost 4 bases, V lost 6 bases, and 11 bases had no gene match. This CDR3 contains 16 residues. The CDR3 sequence: CASSPRTGLTTGELFF. CDR3 nucleotide sequence: TGTGCCAGCAGTCCTAGGACAGGCCTAACCACCGGGGAGCTGTTTTTT.

The V and J genes are TRBV30 and TRBJ2-3, with 12 bases identical to TRBD2. V was clipped by 0 bases and J by 0 bases; unmatched bases: 7. CDR1 GTSNPN and CDR2 SVGIG come from the germline V gene (reference sequence). This CDR3 region has 18 residues. CDR3: CAWSVRLAGGRSTDTQYF. The CDR3 DNA is TGTGCCTGGAGTGTACGGCTAGCGGGAGGGCGGAGCACAGATACGCAGTATTTT.

In the case of this clone: Relative to the germline gene, one junction end is altered; a read error may explain this. The chain links TRBV20-1 to TRBJ1-2, with D tentatively TRBD1 (5 bases). Germline CDR1 and CDR2: DFQATT and SNEGSKA (reference sequence). CDR3 size: 8 residues. CDR3 nucleotide sequence: TGCAGTGCTAGAGCGACAGCCTTC. It yields the protein CSARATAF.

The J gene is TRBJ1-4, the V gene TRBV6-1; 9 bases match TRBD1. V dropped 1 base and J dropped 3; count of bases not matched to a gene: 3. Germline V gives CDR1 MNHNS, CDR2 SASEGT. The length of the CDR3 is 16 residues. Here the CDR3 DNA reads TGTGCCAGCAGTGAAGACAGGGGGCTGGCTAATGAAAAACTGTTTTTT. Protein product: CASSEDRGLANEKLFF.

The chain combines TRBV7-8 with TRBJ1-2, with a possible D match to TRBD1 (5 bases). This CDR3 is 12 amino acids long. V was pared by 5 bases and J by 4 bases, with 8 bases between. The V gene's germline CDR1 is SGHVS and CDR2 FQNEAQ. CDR3 amino acids: CASSLGAYGYTF. The CDR3 DNA follows: TGTGCCAGCAGCCTCGGGGCCTATGGCTACACCTTC.

V gene TRBV7-3 combines with J gene TRBJ1-1, with a weak D call TRBD1 (5 bases). The CDR3 covers 14 residues. In germline, CDR1 is SGHTA, CDR2 FQGTGA. Trimming left V 9 bases short and J 0 bases short, with 14 bases between. The CDR3 sequence: CASSTGGMNTEAFF. As DNA, the CDR3 is TGTGCCAGTTCTACGGGGGGGATGAACACTGAAGCTTTCTTT.

The genes are TRBV7-9 and TRBJ2-1, with 12 bases lining up with TRBD2. The CDR3 runs 16 residues. Trimming cost V 4 bases and J 2 bases; bases outside gene matches: 3. Germline V gene data show CDR1 as SEHNR and CDR2 as FQNEAQ (reference sequence). This chain's CDR3 is CASSYRTSGTYNEQFF. In DNA form, the CDR3 reads TGTGCCAGCAGCTACAGGACTAGCGGGACCTACAATGAGCAGTTCTTC. The full variable domain, rest sourced from reference TRBV7-9 and TRBJ2-1, is DTGVSQNPRHKITKRGQNVTFRCDPISEHNRLYWYRQTLGQGPEFLTYFQNEAQLEKSRLLSDRFSAERPKGSFSTLEIQRTEQGDSAMYLCASSYRTSGTYNEQFFGPGTRLTVL.

The gene calls are TRBV7-9 and TRBJ2-5; no clear D gene. V gave up 1 base and J gave up 4 bases, with 10 bases separating them. CDR1 SEHNR and CDR2 FQNEAQ come from the germline V gene (reference sequence). This CDR3 has 14 amino acids. The CDR3 is CASSLESARETQYF. CDR3 coding DNA: TGTGCCAGCAGCTTAGAAAGTGCGCGAGAGACCCAGTACTTC. Using reference TRBV7-9 and TRBJ2-5 for the parts outside the CDR3, the full variable domain is DTGVSQNPRHKITKRGQNVTFRCDPISEHNRLYWYRQTLGQGPEFLTYFQNEAQLEKSRLLSDRFSAERPKGSFSTLEIQRTEQGDSAMYLCASSLESARETQYFGPGTRLLVL.

The V call is TRBV7-9, the J call TRBJ2-2, with TRBD1 matching 10 bases. V shed 1 base, J shed 4 bases, and the junction held 0 bases outside the gene matches. Germline V lookup: CDR1 SEHNR, CDR2 FQNEAQ (reference sequence). The length of the CDR3 is 15 residues. CDR3 in amino acids: CASSLGDRGTGELFF. As DNA, the CDR3 is TGTGCCAGCAGCTTAGGGGACAGGGGCACCGGGGAGCTGTTTTTT.